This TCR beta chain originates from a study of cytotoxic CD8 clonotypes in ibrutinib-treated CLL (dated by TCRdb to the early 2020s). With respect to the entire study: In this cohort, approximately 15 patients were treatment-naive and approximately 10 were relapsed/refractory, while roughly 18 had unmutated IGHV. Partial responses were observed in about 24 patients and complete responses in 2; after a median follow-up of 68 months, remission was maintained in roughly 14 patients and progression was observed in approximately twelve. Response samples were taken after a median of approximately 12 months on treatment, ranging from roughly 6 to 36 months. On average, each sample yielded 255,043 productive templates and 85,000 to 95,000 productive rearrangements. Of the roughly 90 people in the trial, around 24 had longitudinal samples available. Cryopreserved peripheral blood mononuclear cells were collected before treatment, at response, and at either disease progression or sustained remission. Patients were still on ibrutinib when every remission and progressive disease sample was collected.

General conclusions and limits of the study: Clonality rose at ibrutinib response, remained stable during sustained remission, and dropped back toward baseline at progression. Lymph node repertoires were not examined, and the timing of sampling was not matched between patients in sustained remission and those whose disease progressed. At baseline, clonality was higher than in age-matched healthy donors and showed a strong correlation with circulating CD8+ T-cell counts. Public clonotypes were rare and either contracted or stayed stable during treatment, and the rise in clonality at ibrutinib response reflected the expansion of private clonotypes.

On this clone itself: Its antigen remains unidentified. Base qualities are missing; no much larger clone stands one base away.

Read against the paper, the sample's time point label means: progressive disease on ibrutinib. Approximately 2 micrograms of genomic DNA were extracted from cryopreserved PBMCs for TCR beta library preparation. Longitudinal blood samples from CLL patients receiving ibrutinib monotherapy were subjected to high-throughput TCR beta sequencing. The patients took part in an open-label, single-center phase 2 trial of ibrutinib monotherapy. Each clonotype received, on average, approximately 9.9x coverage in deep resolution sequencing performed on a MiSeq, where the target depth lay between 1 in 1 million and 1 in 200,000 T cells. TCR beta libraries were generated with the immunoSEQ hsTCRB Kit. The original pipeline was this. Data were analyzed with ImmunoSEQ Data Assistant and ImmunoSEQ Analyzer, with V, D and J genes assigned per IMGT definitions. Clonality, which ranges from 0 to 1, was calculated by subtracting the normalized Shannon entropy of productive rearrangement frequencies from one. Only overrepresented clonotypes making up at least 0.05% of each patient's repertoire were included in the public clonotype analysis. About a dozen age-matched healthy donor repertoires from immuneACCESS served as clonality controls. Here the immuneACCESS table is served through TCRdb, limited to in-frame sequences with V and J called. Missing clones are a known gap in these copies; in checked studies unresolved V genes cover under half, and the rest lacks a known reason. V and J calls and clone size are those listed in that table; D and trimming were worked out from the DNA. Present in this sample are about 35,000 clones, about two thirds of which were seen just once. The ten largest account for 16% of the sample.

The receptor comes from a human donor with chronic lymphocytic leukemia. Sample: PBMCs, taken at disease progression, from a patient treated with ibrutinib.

The DNA reads TGTGCCAGCAGCTTGTGGACAGATTACGAGCAGTACTTC. Its protein is CASSLWTDYEQYF. The chain is assembled from TRBV5-6 and TRBJ2-7, and TRBD1 may be the D gene, going by 6 matching bases. CDR1 SGHDT and CDR2 YYEEEE were looked up in the germline V gene. The CDR3 holds 13 amino acids from the cysteine to the phenylalanine. The sequence is cut down to CDR3 DNA, 39 bases in frame from base 1. V gives up 1 base and J gives up 4 bases, and the segment between their germline ends measures 9 bases.